A single sample is the source of the 8 T cell receptor beta chains below, sequenced in a study of identical twins. In TCRdb, the 5' RACE reads were re-called with MiXCR into one record per CDR3 protein. The sample lists 250,000 to 350,000 distinct CDR3 sequences, approximately 8.5% occurring once. The data also belong to a second study, concerning yellow fever vaccine responses in identical twins.

The sequencing sample was made of memory (CD45RO+) T cells sorted from blood. These receptors were collected from a woman aged 18-35 years in good health.

This clonotype has ten or more counts. The rearrangement uses TRBV12-3 or TRBV12-4 and TRBJ1-1, with 9 bases lining up with TRBD1. This CDR3 region has 14 residues. The trim removed 6 bases at V and 5 bases at J, leaving 7 bases unmatched. The CDR3 loop reads CASRGQGEGTEAFF. Written as DNA, the CDR3 is TGTGCCAGCAGGGGACAGGGAGAAGGGACTGAAGCTTTCTTT.

This clonotype was seen a handful of times. V is TRBV25-1 and J is TRBJ2-7; TRBD1 agrees at 8 bases. V dropped 3 bases and J dropped 1; count of bases not matched to a gene: 8. This CDR3 region has 16 residues. Germline-derived CDR1 and CDR2 are MGHDK and SYGVNS. CDR3 region: CASSDDRGRSSYEQYF. The CDR3 DNA is TGTGCCAGCAGTGACGACAGGGGTCGTTCGTCCTACGAGCAGTACTTC.

This clonotype has only a few counts. The chain carries TRBV29-1 and TRBJ2-7; a possible D gene is TRBD2 (6 bases). The CDR3 runs to 12 residues. The V gene's germline CDR1 is SQVTM and CDR2 ANQGSEA. V was cut by 4 bases and J by 3 bases, with 10 bases left in between. CDR3 residues: CSVGWRGYEQYF. CDR3 coding DNA: TGCAGCGTTGGATGGAGGGGCTACGAGCAGTACTTC.

This clonotype was counted between two and nine times. V and J are TRBV20-1 and TRBJ2-2; a weak D match, TRBD2 (5 bases). The CDR3 has 13 amino acids. The V gene lost 3 bases and the J gene lost 3 bases, with 8 bases spanning the gap. Germline V CDR1 and CDR2: DFQATT, SNEGSKA (reference sequence). As DNA, the CDR3 is TGCAGTGCTAGGTTGCGGGACACCGGGGAGCTGTTTTTT. Its protein is CSARLRDTGELFF.

This clonotype was detected ten times or more. The chain joins TRBV25-1 to TRBJ1-1; TRBD1 agrees at 10 bases. This CDR3 has 16 residues. J gave up 5 bases and V 1 base, and 7 bases lay outside the gene matches. The V gene's germline CDR1 is MGHDK and CDR2 SYGVNS. CDR3 sequence (DNA): TGTGCCAGCAGTGAATCGCCGGACAGGGGGTGGACTGAAGCTTTCTTT. Translating gives CASSESPDRGWTEAFF. Full variable domain (missing parts from reference TRBV25-1 and TRBJ1-1): EADIYQTPRYLVIGTGKKITLECSQTMGHDKMYWYQQDPGMELHLIHYSYGVNSTEKGDLSSESTVSRIRTEHFPLTLESARPSHTSQYLCASSESPDRGWTEAFFGQGTRLTVV.

This clonotype was counted between two and nine times. This sequence joins TRBV5-6 and TRBJ2-1, with TRBD2 identical over 8 bases. With 3 bases clipped from V and 0 bases from J, the junction kept 5 bases outside the gene matches. CDR1 is SGHDT and CDR2 is YYEEEE in the germline V gene. There are 16 residues in the CDR3. The CDR3 spells CASSSQGTSSYNEQFF. CDR3 DNA: TGTGCCAGCAGCTCCCAGGGGACTAGCTCCTACAATGAGCAGTTCTTC.

This clonotype appeared many times. The gene calls are TRBV20-1 and TRBJ2-5; D ambiguous. V was shortened by 4 bases and J by 4 bases, with 7 bases between the two germline ends. The germline V gene has CDR1 DFQATT and CDR2 SNEGSKA (reference sequence). The CDR3 extends over 11 amino acids. The CDR3 loop is CSATGLETQYF. DNA of the CDR3: TGCAGTGCTACGGGCCTAGAGACCCAGTACTTC.

This clonotype was counted a few times. This chain links TRBV28 with TRBJ2-5; a weak D match, TRBD2 (5 bases). CDR3 length: 12 residues. V dropped 6 bases and J dropped 4 bases, with 9 bases sitting between them. Germline V lookup: CDR1 MDHEN, CDR2 SYDVKM. For the CDR3, the DNA is TGTGCCAGCAGCAGGAGGCCAGAGACCCAGTACTTC. The encoded protein is CASSRRPETQYF.